This passage covers 8 T cell receptor beta chains from one sample sequenced in a study of T cells after yellow fever vaccination (dated by TCRdb to the late 2010s). The library was produced with 5' RACE. Data came from an Illumina NovaSeq 6000. TCRdb itself trimmed the public reads at Q25 with fastp, ran MiXCR and retained productive beta chains. Rows are combined by CDR3 protein, so each entry shows the most common genes and DNA. This sample has approximately 160,000 distinct CDR3 sequences in its table, and over 7% of those were observed once. Together, the top ten hold approximately 35% of the sample. The intended sense of this specimen's treatment or condition label: live attenuated yellow fever vaccine strain. The material sequenced was CD8+ T cells sorted from PBMCs, taken 45 days after the yellow fever booster vaccination. Receptor source: a young man who received the YFV17D yellow fever vaccine.

This clonotype was seen many times. The chain employs TRBV5-1 and TRBJ2-7; 8 positions agree with TRBD1. This CDR3 region has 15 residues. V was pared by 0 bases and J by 5 bases, with 7 bases of the junction left unmatched. CDR1 and CDR2 from the germline V gene are SGHRS and YFSETQ. This CDR3 reads CASSLGGQVTHEQYV. The CDR3 bases are TGCGCCAGCAGCTTGGGGGGACAGGTTACCCACGAGCAGTACGTC.

This clonotype was counted only a few times. This chain uses TRBV16 with TRBJ1-5, with 8 bases identical to TRBD1. Germline V gives CDR1 KGHSY, CDR2 FQNENV. The CDR3 is 17 residues long. With 6 bases clipped from V and 1 base from J, the junction kept 11 bases outside the gene matches. The CDR3 DNA reads as TGTGCCAGCAGTCACGTCCAGGGGGCGGAAAGCAATCAGCCCCAGCATTTT. This gives the protein CASSHVQGAESNQPQHF.

This sequence joins TRBV9 and TRBJ2-7; D assignment may be TRBD1 or TRBD2 (5 bases each). The CDR3 runs 16 residues. V lost 4 bases to trimming and J lost 2 bases, with 19 bases between them. Germline V gives CDR1 SGDLS, CDR2 YYNGEE. The CDR3 DNA reads TGTGCCAGCAGCCCGACCGGGACCCAACACACCTACGAGCAGTACTTC. Amino acid sequence: CASSPTGTQHTYEQYF.

The rearrangement joins TRBV24-1 to TRBJ2-2; TRBD2 aligns across 7 bases. This CDR3 is 16 amino acids long. The germline V gene has CDR1 KGHDR and CDR2 SFDVKD. Trimming at V came to 4 bases and at J to 4 bases, leaving 8 bases not matched to a gene. For the CDR3, the DNA is TGTGCCACCAGTGAAACCCGACCTAGCGGCACCGGGGAGCTGTTTTTT. Amino acids: CATSETRPSGTGELFF.

As for this clonotype: A read error may explain this, as a much larger clone is one base away. This chain uses TRBV18 with TRBJ1-1, with unresolved D. Germline lookup yields CDR1 KGHSH and CDR2 LQKENI. This CDR3 is 13 amino acids long. The CDR3 DNA follows: TGTGCCAGCTCACCTCACGGTTACACTGTAGCTTTCTTT. Its translation is CASSPHGYTVAFF. The entire variable domain, with the rest obtained from reference TRBV18 and TRBJ1-1, is as follows: NAGVMQNPRHLVRRRGQEARLRCSPMKGHSHVYWYRQLPEEGLKFMVYLQKENIIDESGMPKERFSAEFPKEGPSILRIQQVVRGDSAAYFCASSPHGYTVAFFGQGTRLTVV.

The chain carries TRBV3-1 and TRBJ2-2; D is undetermined. The V gene's germline CDR1 is LGHDT and CDR2 YNNKEL (reference sequence). The CDR3 spans 15 residues. V lost 0 bases and J lost 5, with 10 bases in between. CDR3 DNA: TGTGCCAGCAGCCAAGAAATGGGCTGGACCGGGGAGCTGTTTTTT. Its protein is CASSQEMGWTGELFF.

The chain recombines TRBV10-2 with TRBJ1-2; D might be TRBD1 (6 bases). The V gene lost 2 bases and the J gene lost 6 bases, with 13 bases spanning the gap. From germline, CDR1 is WSHSY and CDR2 SAAADI. The CDR3 length is 14 residues. The DNA of the CDR3 is TGCGCCAGCAGTGAGGAGGGGGACGGGGATGGCTACACCTTC. Its protein product is CASSEEGDGDGYTF.

The CDR3 nucleotides read TGCGCCAGCAGCCACCCCGGGCTTAGGGGGGGGGCGTTCCAAGAGACCCAGTACTTC. This gives the protein CASSHPGLRGGAFQETQYF. This chain links TRBV4-1 with TRBJ2-5; a weak D match, TRBD2 (7 bases). CDR3 length: 19 residues. V shed 3 bases and J shed 1 base, with 24 bases lying between them. Germline V gene data show CDR1 as MGHRA and CDR2 as YSYEKL.